These 14 T cell receptor beta chains came from one sample sequenced in a study of cytomegalovirus exposure and HLA in healthy donors. The primer mix had 60 Vbeta and 13 Jbeta primers. The method was immunoSEQ multiplex PCR; TCRdb's version includes in-frame clones alone and lacks a portion of them. The data show more than 120,000 clones, 65% to 90% seen once. The sequenced material came from PBMCs. Source of these receptors: a woman aged 25 to 39 in good health and CMV-seronegative.

This clone was found once. The chain carries TRBV7-2 and TRBJ2-5, with 7 nucleotides matching TRBD1. The better agreement between TRBJ2-7 and the DNA end casts doubt on the J call. The germline V gene encodes CDR1 SGHTA and CDR2 FQGNSA. The CDR3 is made up of 14 amino acids. CDR3 coding DNA: TGTGCCAGCAGCTTAAGGGGACAGTTTTACGAGCAGTACTTC. Its translation is CASSLRGQFYEQYF.

This clone has more than one count but fewer than ten. The rearrangement links TRBV4-3 to TRBJ1-1; 7 bases agree with TRBD1. The CDR3 loop spans 15 amino acids. With V trimmed by 1 base and J by 0 bases, 2 bases remained unmatched. Germline V CDR1 and CDR2: LGHNA, YSLEER. CDR3 protein: CASSQADRVNTEAFF. The CDR3 nucleotides are TGCGCCAGCAGCCAAGCCGACAGGGTGAACACTGAAGCTTTCTTT.

This chain uses TRBV15 with TRBJ2-7, with a possible D match to TRBD1 (6 bases). V was clipped by 0 bases and J by 5 bases, with 11 bases between them. The CDR3 has 14 amino acids. Per germline, CDR1 LNHNV and CDR2 YYDKDF (reference sequence). The chain's CDR3 is CATSRDGTINEQYF. Written as DNA, the CDR3 is TGTGCCACCAGCAGAGATGGGACAATAAACGAGCAGTACTTC. Full variable domain (rest looked up from reference TRBV15 and TRBJ2-7): DAMVIQNPRYQVTQFGKPVTLSCSQTLNHNVMYWYQQKSSQAPKLLFHYYDKDFNNEADTPDNFQSRRPNTSFCFLDIRSPGLGDTAMYLCATSRDGTINEQYFGPGTRLTVT.

The chain carries TRBV30 and TRBJ1-2; no definite D call. The CDR3 has 11 residues. CDR1 GTSNPN and CDR2 SVGIG come from the germline V gene (reference sequence). V was pared by 0 bases and J by 7 bases, with 6 bases between. The DNA for the CDR3 is TGTGCCTGGAGTGTGCGCCTTGGCTACACCTTC. Protein sequence: CAWSVRLGYTF.

CDR3 region: CASRPPQGPQFF. CDR3 coding DNA: TGTGCCAGCAGGCCCCCACAGGGGCCGCAGTTCTTC. The V gene is TRBV2, the J gene TRBJ2-1; 7 bases map to TRBD1. Germline CDR1 is SNHLY and CDR2 is FYNNEI. This CDR3 spans 12 amino acids. V shed 6 bases and J 12 bases; nucleotides not matched to a gene: 8.

V and J are TRBV7-2 and TRBJ2-7, with 8 bases fitting TRBD2. Per the germline V gene, CDR1 is SGHTA and CDR2 is FQGNSA. J lost 3 bases, V lost 5 bases, and 3 bases had no gene match. CDR3 length equals 13 residues. CDR3 nucleotide sequence: TGTGCCAGCAGCGTAACTAGCGGCTACGAGCAGTACTTC. Residues: CASSVTSGYEQYF.

This clone was seen just once. V usage is TRBV28 and J usage is TRBJ1-1; no definite D call. The CDR3 totals 12 residues. V was cut by 8 bases and J by 4 bases, with 11 bases left in between. Germline CDR1 reads MDHEN; CDR2 reads SYDVKM. DNA for the CDR3: TGTGCCAGCTATCTCGGCGGCACTGAAGCTTTCTTT. Translation: CASYLGGTEAFF.

V is TRBV6-5 and J is TRBJ1-2; TRBD1 matches at 8 bases. Germline V CDR1 and CDR2: MNHEY, SVGAGI. The V and J ends lost 2 bases and 6 bases, in that order; junction bases with no gene match: 8. CDR3 length: 15 residues. In nucleotides, the CDR3 is TGTGCCAGCAGTTACACCCTCCCGACAGGGGATGGCTACACCTTC. It specifies CASSYTLPTGDGYTF.

The V gene is TRBV7-9, the J gene TRBJ1-2, with TRBD1 matching over 10 bases. The germline V gene has CDR1 SEHNR and CDR2 FQNEAQ (reference sequence). The V segment lost 6 bases and the J segment 1 base; nucleotides outside the gene matches: 2. The CDR3 has 14 residues. CDR3 nucleotide sequence: TGTGCCAGCAGTCGGACAGGGGGTAACTATGGCTACACCTTC. Translated: CASSRTGGNYGYTF.

The rearrangement joins TRBV5-6 to TRBJ1-2; D gene unclear. This CDR3 is built from 12 residues. Germline CDR1 and CDR2: SGHDT and YYEEEE. With 4 bases removed from V and 5 bases from J, the gap between germline ends came to 9 bases. This CDR3 reads CASSAGLYGYTF. CDR3 sequence (DNA): TGTGCCAGCAGCGCGGGCCTTTATGGCTACACCTTC.

Remarks on this clone: A junction boundary mismatches the germline segment, possibly from a read error. Other DNA sequences from this sample encode an identical CDR3 as well. The chain recombines TRBV7-9 with TRBJ1-2, with D possibly matching TRBD1 (6 bases). The CDR3 consists of 16 residues. The germline V gene has CDR1 SEHNR and CDR2 FQNEAQ (reference sequence). The DNA for the CDR3 is TGTGCTAGCAGCCCCGAGCTCCGGGGGGGCGAGGATGGCTACACCTTC. As protein: CASSPELRGGEDGYTF.

This chain connects TRBV7-9 to TRBJ2-3; D gene uncertain. Germline V gives CDR1 SEHNR, CDR2 FQNEAQ (reference sequence). The germline V and J ends were trimmed by 2 bases and 0 bases, with 3 bases remaining between them. The CDR3 contains 13 residues. The CDR3, as DNA: TGTGCCAGCAGCTTACTAAGCACAGATACGCAGTATTTT. It encodes CASSLLSTDTQYF. Full variable domain (outside the CDR3, taken from reference TRBV7-9 and TRBJ2-3): DTGVSQNPRHKITKRGQNVTFRCDPISEHNRLYWYRQTLGQGPEFLTYFQNEAQLEKSRLLSDRFSAERPKGSFSTLEIQRTEQGDSAMYLCASSLLSTDTQYFGPGTRLTVL.

CDR3 DNA sequence: TGTGCCAGCAGCCCCTGGACTAGCGGGAAAATCATCGGGGAGCTGTTTTTT. Translated: CASSPWTSGKIIGELFF. The genes are TRBV4-2 and TRBJ2-2; 12 positions match TRBD2. This CDR3 comprises 17 residues. The germline V gene encodes CDR1 LGHNA and CDR2 YNFKEQ. V lost 4 bases, J lost 7 bases, and 10 bases stayed unmatched.

This chain's CDR3 is CASSPLTGPLNTEAFF. The CDR3, as DNA: TGTGCCAGCTCACCTTTGACAGGCCCTTTGAACACTGAAGCTTTCTTT. The chain carries TRBV18 and TRBJ1-1; TRBD1 might be the D (6 bases). The germline V and J ends were trimmed by 3 bases and 0 bases, with 14 bases remaining between them. Germline loops: CDR1 KGHSH, CDR2 LQKENI. The CDR3 is made up of 16 amino acids.